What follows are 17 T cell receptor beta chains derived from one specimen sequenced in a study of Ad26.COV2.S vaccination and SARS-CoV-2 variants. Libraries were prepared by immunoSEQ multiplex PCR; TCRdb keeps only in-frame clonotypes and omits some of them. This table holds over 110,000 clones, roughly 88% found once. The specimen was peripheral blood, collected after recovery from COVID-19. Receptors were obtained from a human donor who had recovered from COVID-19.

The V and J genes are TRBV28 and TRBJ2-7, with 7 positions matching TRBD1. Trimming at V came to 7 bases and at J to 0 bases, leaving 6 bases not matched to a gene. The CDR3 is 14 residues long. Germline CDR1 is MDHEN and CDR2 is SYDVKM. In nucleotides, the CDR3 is TGTGCCAGCACTGCCAGGACAGGCTCCTACGAGCAGTACTTC. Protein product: CASTARTGSYEQYF.

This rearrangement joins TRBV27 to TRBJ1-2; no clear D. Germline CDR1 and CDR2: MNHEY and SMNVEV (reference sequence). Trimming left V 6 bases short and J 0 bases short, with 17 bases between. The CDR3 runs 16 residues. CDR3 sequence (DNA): TGTGCCAGCAGCAGAGGGCAGACTTATACTAACTATGGCTACACCTTC. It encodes CASSRGQTYTNYGYTF.

The CDR3 here is CASSYSRAGSPLHF. The CDR3 DNA reads TGTGCCAGCAGTTACTCGAGAGCTGGGTCACCCCTCCACTTT. The chain links TRBV6-5 to TRBJ1-6; no clear D. The V gene lost 0 bases and the J gene lost 10 bases, with 10 bases spanning the gap. Germline assignment: CDR1 MNHEY and CDR2 SVGAGI. This CDR3 is 14 amino acids long.

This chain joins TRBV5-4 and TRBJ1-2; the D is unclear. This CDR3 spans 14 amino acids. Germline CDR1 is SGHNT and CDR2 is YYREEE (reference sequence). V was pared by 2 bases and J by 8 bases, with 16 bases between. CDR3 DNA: TGTGCCAGCAGCTTTTGGGCAGGATCAGTCGGCTACACCTTC. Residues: CASSFWAGSVGYTF.

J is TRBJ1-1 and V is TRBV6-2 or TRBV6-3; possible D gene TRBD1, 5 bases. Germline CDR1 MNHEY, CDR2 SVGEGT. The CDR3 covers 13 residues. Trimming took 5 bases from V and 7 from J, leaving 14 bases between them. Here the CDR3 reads CASSNGGLGEAFF. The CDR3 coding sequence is TGTGCCAGCAGTAATGGGGGTTTAGGTGAAGCTTTCTTT.

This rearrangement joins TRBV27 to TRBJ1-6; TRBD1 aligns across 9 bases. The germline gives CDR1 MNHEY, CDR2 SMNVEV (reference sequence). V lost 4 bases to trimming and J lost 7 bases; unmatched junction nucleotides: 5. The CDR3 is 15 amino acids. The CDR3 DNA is TGTGCCAGCAGTTGGCGAGGGACAGGGAATTCACCCCTCCACTTT. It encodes CASSWRGTGNSPLHF.

The CDR3 here is CASSLEGGGRTEAFF. Written as DNA, the CDR3 is TGTGCCAGCAGCTTAGAAGGCGGGGGAAGGACTGAAGCTTTCTTT. V is TRBV7-2 and J is TRBJ1-1, with D perhaps TRBD1 (5 bases). V lost 1 base to trimming and J lost 5 bases, with 14 bases between them. The CDR3 contains 15 residues. Germline V lookup: CDR1 SGHTA, CDR2 FQGNSA.

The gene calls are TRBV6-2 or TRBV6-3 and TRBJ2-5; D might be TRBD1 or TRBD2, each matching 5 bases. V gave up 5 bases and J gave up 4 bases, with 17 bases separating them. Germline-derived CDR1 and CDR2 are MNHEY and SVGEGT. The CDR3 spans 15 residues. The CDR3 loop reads CASSPGTILPETQYF. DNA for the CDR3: TGTGCCAGCAGTCCCGGGACCATCCTCCCAGAGACCCAGTACTTC.

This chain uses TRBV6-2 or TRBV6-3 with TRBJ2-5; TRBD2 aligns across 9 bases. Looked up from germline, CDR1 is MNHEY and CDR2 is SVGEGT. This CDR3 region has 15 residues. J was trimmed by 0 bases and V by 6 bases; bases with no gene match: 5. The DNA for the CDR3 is TGTGCCAGCAGCTCACCTAGCGGGGACCAAGAGACCCAGTACTTC. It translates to CASSSPSGDQETQYF.

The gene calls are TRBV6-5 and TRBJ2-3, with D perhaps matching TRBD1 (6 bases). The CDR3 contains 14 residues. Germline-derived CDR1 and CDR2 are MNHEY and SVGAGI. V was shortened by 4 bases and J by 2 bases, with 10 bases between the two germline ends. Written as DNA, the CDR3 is TGTGCCAGCAGTTCGACAGGTTACACAGATACGCAGTATTTT. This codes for CASSSTGYTDTQYF.

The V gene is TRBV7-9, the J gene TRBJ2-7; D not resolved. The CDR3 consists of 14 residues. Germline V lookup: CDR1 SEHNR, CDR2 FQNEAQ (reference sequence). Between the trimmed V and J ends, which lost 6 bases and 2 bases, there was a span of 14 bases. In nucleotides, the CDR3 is TGTGCCAGCAGATCAGGTGGCAGAACCTACGAGCAGTACTTC. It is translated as CASRSGGRTYEQYF.

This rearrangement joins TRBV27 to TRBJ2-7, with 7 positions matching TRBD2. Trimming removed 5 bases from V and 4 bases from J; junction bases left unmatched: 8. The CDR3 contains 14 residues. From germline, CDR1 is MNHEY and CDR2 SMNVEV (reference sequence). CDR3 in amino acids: CASSPTGGRYEQYF. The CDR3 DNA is TGTGCCAGCAGTCCGACGGGGGGTCGGTACGAGCAGTACTTC.

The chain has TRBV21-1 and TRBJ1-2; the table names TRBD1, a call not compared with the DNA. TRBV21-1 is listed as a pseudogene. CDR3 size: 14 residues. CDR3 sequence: CASTLQGVNYGYTF. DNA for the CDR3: TGTGCCAGCACCTTACAGGGGGTTAACTATGGCTACACCTTC.

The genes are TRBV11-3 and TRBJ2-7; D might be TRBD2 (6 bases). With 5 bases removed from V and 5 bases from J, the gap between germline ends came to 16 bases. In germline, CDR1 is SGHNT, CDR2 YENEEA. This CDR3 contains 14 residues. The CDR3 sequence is CASSANGGNHEQYF. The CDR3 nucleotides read TGTGCCAGCAGCGCCAACGGAGGGAACCACGAGCAGTACTTC.

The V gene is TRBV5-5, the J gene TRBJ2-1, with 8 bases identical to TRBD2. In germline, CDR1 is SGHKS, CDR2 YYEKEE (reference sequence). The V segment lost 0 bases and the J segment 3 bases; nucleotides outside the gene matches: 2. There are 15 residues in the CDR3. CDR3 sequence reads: CASSLGTSGYNEQFF. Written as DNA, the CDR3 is TGTGCCAGCAGCTTGGGTACTAGCGGCTACAATGAGCAGTTCTTC. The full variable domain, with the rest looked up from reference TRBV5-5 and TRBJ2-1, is DAGVTQSPTHLIKTRGQQVTLRCSPISGHKSVSWYQQVLGQGPQFIFQYYEKEERGRGNFPDRFSARQFPNYSSELNVNALLLGDSALYLCASSLGTSGYNEQFFGPGTRLTVL.

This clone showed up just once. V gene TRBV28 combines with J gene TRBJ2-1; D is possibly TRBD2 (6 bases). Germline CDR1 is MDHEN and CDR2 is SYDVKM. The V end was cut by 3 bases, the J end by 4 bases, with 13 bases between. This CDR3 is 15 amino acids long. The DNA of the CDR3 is TGTGCCAGCAGTTTGCAGGGACTCCAATACAATGAGCAGTTCTTC. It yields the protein CASSLQGLQYNEQFF.

In nucleotides, the CDR3 is TGTGCCAGCAGTGACGAGAATTCCTACGAGCAGTACTTC. Translating gives CASSDENSYEQYF. The chain has TRBV25-1 and TRBJ2-7; D is undetermined. Per the germline V gene, CDR1 is MGHDK and CDR2 is SYGVNS. CDR3 length: 13 residues. Trimming took off 3 bases at V and 1 base at J, with 7 bases between the two ends.